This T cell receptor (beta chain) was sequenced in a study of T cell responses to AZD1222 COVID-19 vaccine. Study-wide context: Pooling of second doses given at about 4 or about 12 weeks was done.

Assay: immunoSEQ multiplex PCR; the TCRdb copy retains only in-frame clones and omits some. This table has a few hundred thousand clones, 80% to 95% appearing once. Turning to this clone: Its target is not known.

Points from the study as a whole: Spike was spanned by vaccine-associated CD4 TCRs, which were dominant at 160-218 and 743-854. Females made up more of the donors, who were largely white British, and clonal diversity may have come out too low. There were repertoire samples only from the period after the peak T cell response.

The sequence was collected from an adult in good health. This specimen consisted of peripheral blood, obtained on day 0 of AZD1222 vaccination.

The CDR3 reads CASSDVGSVTVEQYF. In DNA form, the CDR3 reads TGTGCCAGTAGCGACGTAGGCAGCGTAACGGTGGAGCAGTACTTC. The V and J genes are TRBV19 and TRBJ2-7, with unresolved D. Per germline, CDR1 LNHDA and CDR2 SQIVND (reference sequence). The CDR3 extends over 15 amino acids. V was clipped by 6 bases and J by 7 bases, with 22 bases between them.